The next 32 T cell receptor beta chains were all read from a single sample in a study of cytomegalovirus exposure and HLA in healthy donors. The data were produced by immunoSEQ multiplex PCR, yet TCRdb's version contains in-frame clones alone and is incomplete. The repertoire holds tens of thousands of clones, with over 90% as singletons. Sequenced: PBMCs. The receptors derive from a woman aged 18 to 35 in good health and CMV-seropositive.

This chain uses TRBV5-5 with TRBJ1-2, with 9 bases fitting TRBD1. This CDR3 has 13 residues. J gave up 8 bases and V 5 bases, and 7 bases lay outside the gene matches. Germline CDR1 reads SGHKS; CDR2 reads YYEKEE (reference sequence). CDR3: CASSSGQGLGYTF. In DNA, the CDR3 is TGTGCCAGCAGTTCAGGACAGGGGTTAGGCTACACCTTC.

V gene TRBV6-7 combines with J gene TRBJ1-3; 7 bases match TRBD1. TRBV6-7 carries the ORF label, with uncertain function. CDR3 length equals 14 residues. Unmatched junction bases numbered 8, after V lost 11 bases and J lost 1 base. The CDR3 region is CARQRGRSGNTIYF. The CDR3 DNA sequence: TGTGCCCGACAAAGGGGGCGATCTGGAAACACCATATATTTT.

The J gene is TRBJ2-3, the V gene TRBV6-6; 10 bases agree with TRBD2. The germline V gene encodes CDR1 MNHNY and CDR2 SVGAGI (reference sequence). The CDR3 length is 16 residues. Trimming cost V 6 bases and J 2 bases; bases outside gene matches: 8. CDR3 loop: CASRDRLAGSTDTQYF. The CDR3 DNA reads TGTGCCAGCAGGGATAGACTAGCGGGTTCCACAGATACGCAGTATTTT.

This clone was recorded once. In nucleotides, the CDR3 is TGTGCCAGCAGCTACAGCCGGACAGCCTACGAGCAGTACTTC. As protein: CASSYSRTAYEQYF. The chain uses TRBV11-1 and TRBJ2-7; tentative D call: TRBD1 (6 bases). The CDR3 is 14 amino acids. V shed 4 bases and J shed 2 bases, with 12 bases lying between them. Germline V gene data show CDR1 as SGHAT and CDR2 as FQDESV (reference sequence).

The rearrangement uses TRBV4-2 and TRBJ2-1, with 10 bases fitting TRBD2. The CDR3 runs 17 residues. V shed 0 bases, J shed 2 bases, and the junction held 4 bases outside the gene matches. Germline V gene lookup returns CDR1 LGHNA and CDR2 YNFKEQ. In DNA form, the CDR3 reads TGTGCCAGCAGCCAAGAAGGTAGCGGGGGGACCTACAATGAGCAGTTCTTC. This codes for CASSQEGSGGTYNEQFF.

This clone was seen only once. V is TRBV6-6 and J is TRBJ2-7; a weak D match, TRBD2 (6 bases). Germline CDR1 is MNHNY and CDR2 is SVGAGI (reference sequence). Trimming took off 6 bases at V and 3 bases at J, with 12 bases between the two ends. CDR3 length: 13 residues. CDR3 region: CASRNKGGYEQYF. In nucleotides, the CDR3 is TGTGCCAGCAGGAACAAGGGAGGCTACGAGCAGTACTTC.

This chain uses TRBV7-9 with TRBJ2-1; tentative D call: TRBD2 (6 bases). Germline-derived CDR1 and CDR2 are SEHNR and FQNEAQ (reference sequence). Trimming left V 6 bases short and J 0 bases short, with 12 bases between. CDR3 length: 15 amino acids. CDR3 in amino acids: CASRGGTHSYNEQFF. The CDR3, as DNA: TGTGCCAGCAGGGGCGGGACTCACTCCTACAATGAGCAGTTCTTC. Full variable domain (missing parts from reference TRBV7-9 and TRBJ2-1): DTGVSQNPRHKITKRGQNVTFRCDPISEHNRLYWYRQTLGQGPEFLTYFQNEAQLEKSRLLSDRFSAERPKGSFSTLEIQRTEQGDSAMYLCASRGGTHSYNEQFFGPGTRLTVL.

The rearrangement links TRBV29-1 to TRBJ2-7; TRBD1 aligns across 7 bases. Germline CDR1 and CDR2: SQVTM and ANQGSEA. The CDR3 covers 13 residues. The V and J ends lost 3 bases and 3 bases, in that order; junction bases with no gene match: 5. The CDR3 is CSVEGQGVYEQYF. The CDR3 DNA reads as TGCAGCGTTGAGGGCCAGGGGGTCTACGAGCAGTACTTC.

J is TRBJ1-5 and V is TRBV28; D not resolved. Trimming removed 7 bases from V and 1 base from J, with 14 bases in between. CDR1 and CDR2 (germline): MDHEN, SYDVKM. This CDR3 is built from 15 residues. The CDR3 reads CASNEGIWSNQPQHF. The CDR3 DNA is TGTGCCAGCAATGAGGGCATTTGGAGCAATCAGCCCCAGCATTTT. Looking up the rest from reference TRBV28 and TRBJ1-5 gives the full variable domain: DVKVTQSSRYLVKRTGEKVFLECVQDMDHENMFWYRQDPGLGLRLIYFSYDVKMKEKGDIPEGYSVSREKKERFSLILESASTNQTSMYLCASNEGIWSNQPQHFGDGTRLSIL.

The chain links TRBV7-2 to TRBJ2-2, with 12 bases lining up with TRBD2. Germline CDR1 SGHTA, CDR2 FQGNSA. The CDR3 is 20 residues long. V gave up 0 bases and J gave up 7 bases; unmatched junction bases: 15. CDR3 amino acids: CASSLATPLAGGLVYGELFF. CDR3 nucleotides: TGTGCCAGCAGCTTAGCCACCCCCCTAGCGGGAGGGCTGGTTTACGGGGAGCTGTTTTTT.

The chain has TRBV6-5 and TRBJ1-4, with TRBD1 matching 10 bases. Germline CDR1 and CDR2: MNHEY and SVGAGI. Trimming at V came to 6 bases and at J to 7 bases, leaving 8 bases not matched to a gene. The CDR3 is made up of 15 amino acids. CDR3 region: CASRQTGGFGEKLFF. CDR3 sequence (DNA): TGTGCCAGCAGACAGACAGGGGGCTTCGGTGAAAAACTGTTTTTT.

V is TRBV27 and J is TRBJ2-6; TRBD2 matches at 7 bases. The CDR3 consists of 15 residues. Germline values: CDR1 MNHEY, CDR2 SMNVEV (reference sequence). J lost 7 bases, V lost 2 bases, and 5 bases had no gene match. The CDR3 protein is CASSLLSGNANVLTF. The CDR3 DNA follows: TGTGCCAGCAGTTTACTGAGCGGGAACGCCAACGTCCTGACTTTC.

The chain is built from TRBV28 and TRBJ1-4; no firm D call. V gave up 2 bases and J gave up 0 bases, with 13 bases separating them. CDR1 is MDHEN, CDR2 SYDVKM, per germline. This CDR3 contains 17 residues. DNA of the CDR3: TGTGCCAGCAGTTTAGTCGTTGGAGACGCAACTAATGAAAAACTGTTTTTT. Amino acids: CASSLVVGDATNEKLFF.

The DNA for the CDR3 is TGCGCCAGCGCGGCGACAGCTAGCACAGATACGCAGTATTTT. Protein sequence: CASAATASTDTQYF. The chain has TRBV4-1 and TRBJ2-3; tentative D call: TRBD1 (5 bases). CDR1 is MGHRA and CDR2 is YSYEKL in the germline V gene. The CDR3 has 14 residues. Trimming removed 8 bases from V and 0 bases from J, with 12 bases in between.

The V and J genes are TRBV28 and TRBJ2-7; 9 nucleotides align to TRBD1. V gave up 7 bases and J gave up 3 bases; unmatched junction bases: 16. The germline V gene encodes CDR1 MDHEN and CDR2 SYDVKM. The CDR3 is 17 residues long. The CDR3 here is CASNQQGAGVSGYEQYF. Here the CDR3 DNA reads TGTGCCAGCAACCAACAGGGGGCGGGGGTCTCTGGCTACGAGCAGTACTTC.

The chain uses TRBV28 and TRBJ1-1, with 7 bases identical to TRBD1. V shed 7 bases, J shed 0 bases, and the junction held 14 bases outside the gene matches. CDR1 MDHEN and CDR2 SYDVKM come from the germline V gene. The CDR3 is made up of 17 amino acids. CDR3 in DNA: TGTGCCAGCATCGCCGGGTCGACAGGGACTCTGAACACTGAAGCTTTCTTT. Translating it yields CASIAGSTGTLNTEAFF.

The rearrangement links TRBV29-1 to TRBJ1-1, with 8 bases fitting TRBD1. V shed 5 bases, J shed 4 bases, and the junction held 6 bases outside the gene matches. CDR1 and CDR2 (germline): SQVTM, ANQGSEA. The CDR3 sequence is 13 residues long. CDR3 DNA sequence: TGCAGCGTTCTAAAAACAGGGGGCACTGAAGCTTTCTTT. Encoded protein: CSVLKTGGTEAFF. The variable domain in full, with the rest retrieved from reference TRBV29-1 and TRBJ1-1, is SAVISQKPSRDICQRGTSLTIQCQVDSQVTMMFWYRQQPGQSLTLIATANQGSEATYESGFVIDKFPISRPNLTFSTLTVSNMSPEDSSIYLCSVLKTGGTEAFFGQGTRLTVV.

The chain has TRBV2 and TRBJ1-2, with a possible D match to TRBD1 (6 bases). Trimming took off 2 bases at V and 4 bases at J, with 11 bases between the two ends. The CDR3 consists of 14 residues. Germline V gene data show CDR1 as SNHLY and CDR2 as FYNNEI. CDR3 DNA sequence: TGTGCCAGCAGTGAACAGGGGAGGGGCTATGGCTACACCTTC. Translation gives CASSEQGRGYGYTF.

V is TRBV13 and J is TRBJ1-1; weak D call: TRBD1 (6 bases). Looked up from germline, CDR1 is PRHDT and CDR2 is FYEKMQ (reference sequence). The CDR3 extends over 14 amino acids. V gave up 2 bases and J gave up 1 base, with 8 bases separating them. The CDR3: CASSLRQENTEAFF. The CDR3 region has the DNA TGTGCCAGCAGCTTAAGACAGGAGAACACTGAAGCTTTCTTT.

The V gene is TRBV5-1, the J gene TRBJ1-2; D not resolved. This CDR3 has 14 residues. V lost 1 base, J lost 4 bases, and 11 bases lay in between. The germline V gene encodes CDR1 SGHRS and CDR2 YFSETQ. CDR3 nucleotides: TGCGCCAGCAGCTTGAGCGCAGCCCTCTATGGCTACACCTTC. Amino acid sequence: CASSLSAALYGYTF. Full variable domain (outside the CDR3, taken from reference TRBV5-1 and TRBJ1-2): KAGVTQTPRYLIKTRGQQVTLSCSPISGHRSVSWYQQTPGQGLQFLFEYFSETQRNKGNFPGRFSGRQFSNSRSEMNVSTLELGDSALYLCASSLSAALYGYTFGSGTRLTVV.

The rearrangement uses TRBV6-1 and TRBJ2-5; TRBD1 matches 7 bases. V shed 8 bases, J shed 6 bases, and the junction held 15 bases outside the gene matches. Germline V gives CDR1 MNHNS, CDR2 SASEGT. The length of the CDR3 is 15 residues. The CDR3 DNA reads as TGTGCCAGCTCCCCTTTAAGAGGGGGCTGGAAGACCCAGTACTTC. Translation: CASSPLRGGWKTQYF.

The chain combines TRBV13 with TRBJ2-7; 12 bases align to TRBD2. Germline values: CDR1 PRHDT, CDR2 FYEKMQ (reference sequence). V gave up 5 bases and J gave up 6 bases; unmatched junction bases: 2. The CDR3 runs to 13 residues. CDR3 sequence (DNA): TGTGCCAGCAGCCCGGGACTAGCGGGCGAGCAGTACTTC. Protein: CASSPGLAGEQYF.

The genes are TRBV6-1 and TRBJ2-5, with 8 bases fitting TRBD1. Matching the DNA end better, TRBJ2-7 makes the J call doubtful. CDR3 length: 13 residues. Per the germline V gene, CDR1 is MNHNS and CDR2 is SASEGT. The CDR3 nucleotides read TGTGCCAGCAGTTGGACAGGGTTGTACGAGCAGTACTTC. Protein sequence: CASSWTGLYEQYF.

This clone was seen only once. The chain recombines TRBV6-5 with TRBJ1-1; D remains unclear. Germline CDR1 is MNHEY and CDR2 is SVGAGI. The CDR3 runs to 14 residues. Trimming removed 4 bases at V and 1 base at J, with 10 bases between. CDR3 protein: CASSSFSRNTEAFF. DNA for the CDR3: TGTGCCAGCAGTTCCTTTTCGAGGAACACTGAAGCTTTCTTT.

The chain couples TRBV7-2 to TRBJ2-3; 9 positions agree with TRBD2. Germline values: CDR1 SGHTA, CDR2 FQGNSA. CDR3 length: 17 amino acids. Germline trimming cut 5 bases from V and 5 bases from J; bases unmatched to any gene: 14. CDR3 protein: CASSPPLGGRAQDTQYF. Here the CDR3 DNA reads TGTGCCAGCAGCCCACCGCTGGGCGGGAGGGCGCAAGATACGCAGTATTTT. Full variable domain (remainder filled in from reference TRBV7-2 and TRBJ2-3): GAGVSQSPSNKVTEKGKDVELRCDPISGHTALYWYRQSLGQGLEFLIYFQGNSAPDKSGLPSDRFSAERTGGSVSTLTIQRTQQEDSAVYLCASSPPLGGRAQDTQYFGPGTRLTVL.

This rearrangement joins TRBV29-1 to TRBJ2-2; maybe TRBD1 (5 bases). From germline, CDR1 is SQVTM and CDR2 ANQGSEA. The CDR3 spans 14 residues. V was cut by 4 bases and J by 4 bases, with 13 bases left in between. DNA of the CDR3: TGCAGCGTTGTTGTTCAGGGTTCCACCGGGGAGCTGTTTTTT. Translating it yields CSVVVQGSTGELFF.

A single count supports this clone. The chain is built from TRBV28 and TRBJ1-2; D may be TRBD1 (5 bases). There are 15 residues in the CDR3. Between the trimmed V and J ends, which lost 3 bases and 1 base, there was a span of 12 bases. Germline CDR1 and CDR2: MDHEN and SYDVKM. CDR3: CASSFLRTSNYGYTF. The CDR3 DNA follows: TGTGCCAGCAGTTTTCTCCGGACAAGTAACTATGGCTACACCTTC.

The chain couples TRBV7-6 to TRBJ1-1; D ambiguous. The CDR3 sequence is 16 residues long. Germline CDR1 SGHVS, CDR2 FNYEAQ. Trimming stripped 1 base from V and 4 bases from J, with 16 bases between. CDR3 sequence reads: CASSLGSVRALTEAFF. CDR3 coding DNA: TGTGCCAGCAGCTTAGGTTCCGTGAGGGCCCTCACTGAAGCTTTCTTT.

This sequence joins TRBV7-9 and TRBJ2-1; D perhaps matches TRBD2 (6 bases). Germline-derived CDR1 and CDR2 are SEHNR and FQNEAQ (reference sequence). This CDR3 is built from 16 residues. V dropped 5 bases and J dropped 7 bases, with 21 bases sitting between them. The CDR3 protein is CASSRSGRGSSNEQFF. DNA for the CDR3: TGTGCCAGCAGCCGCTCCGGGAGAGGCTCTTCGAATGAGCAGTTCTTC. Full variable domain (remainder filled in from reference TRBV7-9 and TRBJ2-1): DTGVSQNPRHKITKRGQNVTFRCDPISEHNRLYWYRQTLGQGPEFLTYFQNEAQLEKSRLLSDRFSAERPKGSFSTLEIQRTEQGDSAMYLCASSRSGRGSSNEQFFGPGTRLTVL.

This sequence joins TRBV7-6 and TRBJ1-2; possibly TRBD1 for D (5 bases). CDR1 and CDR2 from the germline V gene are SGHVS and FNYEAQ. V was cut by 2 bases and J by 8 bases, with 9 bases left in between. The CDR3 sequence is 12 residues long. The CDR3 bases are TGTGCCAGCAGCTTAAGGGGAAGCGGCTACACCTTC. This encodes CASSLRGSGYTF.

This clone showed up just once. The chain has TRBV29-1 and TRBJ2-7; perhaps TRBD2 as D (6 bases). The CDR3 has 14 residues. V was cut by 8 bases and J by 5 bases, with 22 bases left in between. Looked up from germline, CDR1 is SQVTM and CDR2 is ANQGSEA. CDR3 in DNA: TGCAGCCCCCCCCGAGGCGGGGTTATGGACGAGCAGTACTTC. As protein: CSPPRGGVMDEQYF.

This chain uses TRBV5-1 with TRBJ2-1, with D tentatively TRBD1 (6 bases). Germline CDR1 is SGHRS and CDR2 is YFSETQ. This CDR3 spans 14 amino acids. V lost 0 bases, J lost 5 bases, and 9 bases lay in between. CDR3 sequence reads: CASSLVDRHNEQFF. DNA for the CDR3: TGCGCCAGCAGCTTGGTCGACAGGCACAATGAGCAGTTCTTC.